What follows are 12 T cell receptor beta chains derived from one specimen sequenced in a study of CD8+CD57+ T cells in acquired aplastic anemia listed by TCRdb under 2018. Flow cytometry had shown CD8+CD57+ cell expansion in the patients selected for sequencing. The sequencer listed for this sample is Illumina HiSeq 2000. Genomic DNA was used as template for profiling of TCR beta VDJ combinations and CDR3 sequences. Through fastp at Q25 and MiXCR, TCRdb rebuilt clones from the public reads, retaining in-frame beta chains. When rows share a CDR3 protein, they turn into one entry using the most common DNA and genes. This sample is represented by around 210,000 distinct CDR3 sequences; roughly two thirds of them were singletons. About 60% of the sample is taken by the ten largest. The sample comprised sorted CD4+, CD8+, or CD8+CD57+ T cells (not recorded which) from PBMCs. These receptors came from a human donor with aplastic anemia.

This clonotype was seen once. The chain links TRBV25-1 to TRBJ2-7; no clear D. Per the germline V gene, CDR1 is MGHDK and CDR2 is SYGVNS. The CDR3 runs to 15 residues. Trimming stripped 1 base from V and 2 bases from J, with 12 bases between. The CDR3 sequence: CASSESVGSAYEQYF. The CDR3 DNA reads TGTGCCAGCAGTGAATCGGTAGGGTCCGCCTACGAGCAGTACTTC.

The chain has TRBV5-1 and TRBJ1-1; 7 bases fit TRBD1. CDR3 length: 15 residues. Trimming removed 3 bases from V and 1 base from J; junction bases left unmatched: 6. The germline gives CDR1 SGHRS, CDR2 YFSETQ. Written as DNA, the CDR3 is TGCGCCAGCAGCTGGGGTGACAGGGAGAACACTGAAGCTTTCTTT. Translating it yields CASSWGDRENTEAFF.

The chain links TRBV10-3 to TRBJ1-5, with D uncertain. CDR1 and CDR2 from the germline V gene are ENHRY and SYGVKD. V was shortened by 7 bases and J by 0 bases, with 7 bases between the two germline ends. This CDR3 region has 13 residues. This CDR3 reads CAITPDSNQPQHF. CDR3 coding DNA: TGTGCCATCACACCGGATAGCAATCAGCCCCAGCATTTT.

This clonotype was counted once. The chain uses TRBV7-3 and TRBJ1-1; 11 nucleotides line up with TRBD1. Germline V lookup: CDR1 SGHTA, CDR2 FQGTGA. V shed 5 bases and J 8 bases; nucleotides not matched to a gene: 13. CDR3 length equals 16 residues. CDR3 amino acids: CASSLWTGGAVKEAFF. The CDR3 DNA follows: TGTGCCAGCAGCCTTTGGACAGGGGGCGCGGTAAAGGAAGCTTTCTTT.

V usage is TRBV5-5 and J usage is TRBJ1-5; unclear D gene. CDR3 length equals 13 residues. Germline V gene data show CDR1 as SGHKS and CDR2 as YYEKEE (reference sequence). Trimming took off 2 bases at V and 4 bases at J, with 7 bases between the two ends. In nucleotides, the CDR3 is TGTGCCAGCAGCTTCCAGGAGAATCAGCCCCAGCATTTT. Its translation is CASSFQENQPQHF. Variable domain in full (rest from reference TRBV5-5 and TRBJ1-5): DAGVTQSPTHLIKTRGQQVTLRCSPISGHKSVSWYQQVLGQGPQFIFQYYEKEERGRGNFPDRFSARQFPNYSSELNVNALLLGDSALYLCASSFQENQPQHFGDGTRLSIL.

The chain links TRBV6-5 to TRBJ1-1, with no clear D. The CDR3 covers 14 residues. Per germline, CDR1 MNHEY and CDR2 SVGAGI. V lost 0 bases and J 1 base, leaving 6 bases between the germline ends. This CDR3 reads CASSYSTRNTEAFF. The DNA for the CDR3 is TGTGCCAGCAGTTACTCGACAAGGAACACTGAAGCTTTCTTT.

A note on this clonotype: This is likely a read error, given that the CDR3 carries no conserved phenylalanine or tryptophan at its end. It is unclear where the CDR3 begins or ends on the DNA, so no DNA is shown, and the CDR3 is as TCRdb lists it. The chain carries TRBV7-9 and TRBJ1-2. The CDR3 length equals 8 residues, ends included. Germline V gene sequence: CDR1 SEHNR, CDR2 FQNEAQ (reference sequence). The CDR3 reads CASSPSDV.

The chain is built from TRBV7-9 and TRBJ1-1, with D tentatively TRBD1 (6 bases). There are 15 residues in the CDR3. With 4 bases removed from V and 1 base from J, the gap between germline ends came to 13 bases. Germline lookup yields CDR1 SEHNR and CDR2 FQNEAQ (reference sequence). The CDR3 DNA reads as TGTGCCAGCAGCTACGGGGGGCTAGGGAACACTGAAGCTTTCTTT. Translating it yields CASSYGGLGNTEAFF.

This clonotype was counted a few times. The rearrangement links TRBV9 to TRBJ2-1, with TRBD1 matching over 10 bases. Trimming cost V 3 bases and J 7 bases; bases outside gene matches: 4. Germline-derived CDR1 and CDR2 are SGDLS and YYNGEE. This CDR3 region has 14 residues. The CDR3 region has the DNA TGTGCCAGCAGCGCGGGACAGGGGTTGAATGAGCAGTTCTTC. Protein: CASSAGQGLNEQFF.

The rearrangement joins TRBV25-1 to TRBJ1-2; D uncertain. V lost 5 bases and J lost 5, with 15 bases in between. Germline CDR1 reads MGHDK; CDR2 reads SYGVNS. This CDR3 comprises 14 residues. CDR3 protein: CASSRRFSEYGYTF. In DNA form, the CDR3 reads TGTGCCAGCAGTCGCAGGTTTAGTGAATATGGCTACACCTTC.

There are a few counts of this clonotype. The genes are TRBV7-2 and TRBJ1-2; D unclear. V was pared by 2 bases and J by 4 bases, with 14 bases between. Germline assignment: CDR1 SGHTA and CDR2 FQGNSA. The CDR3 totals 15 residues. The CDR3 loop reads CASSLFSGGTYGYTF. Written as DNA, the CDR3 is TGTGCCAGCAGCTTATTTAGCGGCGGCACCTATGGCTACACCTTC.

The chain joins TRBV7-9 to TRBJ1-5; TRBD1 is a possible D gene (5 bases). The germline V gene encodes CDR1 SEHNR and CDR2 FQNEAQ (reference sequence). The CDR3 is 13 amino acids. With 0 bases removed from V and 9 bases from J, the gap between germline ends came to 9 bases. The CDR3 DNA reads as TGTGCCAGCAGCTTAGCGGGGGATCGGCCCCAGCATTTT. Its protein is CASSLAGDRPQHF. The variable domain in full, with the rest retrieved from reference TRBV7-9 and TRBJ1-5, is DTGVSQNPRHKITKRGQNVTFRCDPISEHNRLYWYRQTLGQGPEFLTYFQNEAQLEKSRLLSDRFSAERPKGSFSTLEIQRTEQGDSAMYLCASSLAGDRPQHFGDGTRLSIL.